This T cell receptor beta chain stems from a study of blood T cell repertoires in COVID-19. Study at large: The United States, Italy and Spain were the sources of the acute and convalescent COVID-19 samples. PBMCs, B-cell-depleted T cells, or T cells provided the cDNA or gDNA that made up the material.

This clone appeared once. As handled by the study authors: Researchers report that nucleated cell counts were estimated from reference gene primer amplification. Only in-frame clones appear in the TCRdb table, and some are missing; sequencing was by immunoSEQ multiplex PCR. Clone size and the V and J calls come from that table; the DNA yielded D and trimming. This table holds about 98,000 clones, approximately 89% found once. There are 14 residues in the CDR3. J lost 4 bases, V lost 6 bases, and 9 bases had no gene match. Germline V gives CDR1 SNHLY, CDR2 FYNNEI. The sample was peripheral blood. The V and J genes are TRBV2 and TRBJ2-7; 7 nucleotides match TRBD1. This TCR derives from a man in his fifties with acute or convalescent COVID-19. The CDR3 DNA is TGTGCCAGCAGCACAGGGGCAGGGGCTTACGAGCAGTACTTC. This sequence encodes CASSTGAGAYEQYF.